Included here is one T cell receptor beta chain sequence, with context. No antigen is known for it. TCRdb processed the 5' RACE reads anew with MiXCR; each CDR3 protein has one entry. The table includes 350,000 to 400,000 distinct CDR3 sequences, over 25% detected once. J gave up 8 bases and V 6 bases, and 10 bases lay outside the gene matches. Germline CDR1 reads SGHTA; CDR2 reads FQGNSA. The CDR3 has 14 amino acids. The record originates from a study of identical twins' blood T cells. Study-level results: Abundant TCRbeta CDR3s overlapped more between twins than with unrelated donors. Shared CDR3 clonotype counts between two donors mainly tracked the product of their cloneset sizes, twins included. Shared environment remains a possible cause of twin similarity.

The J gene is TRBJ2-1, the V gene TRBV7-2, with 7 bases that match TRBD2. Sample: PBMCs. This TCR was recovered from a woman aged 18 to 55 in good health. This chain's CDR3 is CASREQRESHEQFF. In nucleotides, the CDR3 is TGTGCCAGCAGAGAACAGCGGGAAAGTCATGAGCAGTTCTTC. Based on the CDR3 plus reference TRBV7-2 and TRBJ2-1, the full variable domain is GAGVSQSPSNKVTEKGKDVELRCDPISGHTALYWYRQSLGQGLEFLIYFQGNSAPDKSGLPSDRFSAERTGGSVSTLTIQRTQQEDSAVYLCASREQRESHEQFFGPGTRLTVL.